The sample holds many counts of the clone carrying this T cell receptor (beta chain). J was trimmed by 7 bases and V by 5 bases; bases with no gene match: 8. The CDR3 covers 14 residues. Looked up from germline, CDR1 is MDHEN and CDR2 is SYDVKM. The data derive from a study of T cells in Graves' hyperthyroidism and ophthalmopathy. RNA transcripts gave rise to amplified TCR beta CDR3 regions. Using the HTBI primer set, a first-round RT-PCR was run on the TCR CDR3. TCRdb recomputed calls from the multiplex PCR reads with MiXCR, one row per CDR3 protein. The sample carries under 650,000 distinct CDR3 sequences, roughly 17% recorded once.

The TCR originated in a woman younger than 45 with Graves' hyperthyroidism. The specimen was blood. The chain joins TRBV28 to TRBJ2-7; 10 bases align to TRBD1. The CDR3 DNA is TGTGCCAGCAGTCTCCGACAGGGGGCAAAGGAGCAGTACTTC. Residues: CASSLRQGAKEQYF.